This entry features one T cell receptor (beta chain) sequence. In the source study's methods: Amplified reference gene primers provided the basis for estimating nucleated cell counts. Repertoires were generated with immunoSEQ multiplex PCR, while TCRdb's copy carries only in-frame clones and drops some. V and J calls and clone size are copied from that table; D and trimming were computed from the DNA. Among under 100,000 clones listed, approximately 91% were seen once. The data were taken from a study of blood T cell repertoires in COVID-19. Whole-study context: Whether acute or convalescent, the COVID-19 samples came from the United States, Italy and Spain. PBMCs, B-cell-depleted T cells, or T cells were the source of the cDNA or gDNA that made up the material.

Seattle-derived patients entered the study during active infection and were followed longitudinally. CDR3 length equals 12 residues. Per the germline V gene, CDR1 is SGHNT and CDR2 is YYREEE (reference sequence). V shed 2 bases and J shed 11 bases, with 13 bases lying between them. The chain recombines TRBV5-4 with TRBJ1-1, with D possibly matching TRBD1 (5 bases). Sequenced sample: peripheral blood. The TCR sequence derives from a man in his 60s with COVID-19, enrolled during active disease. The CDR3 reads CASSLGTGPAFF. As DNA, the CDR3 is TGTGCCAGCAGCTTAGGAACAGGACCGGCTTTCTTT.